Following are 2 T cell receptor beta chains from one sample sequenced in a study of shared clonotypes between healthy human individuals. Assay: immunoSEQ multiplex PCR; the TCRdb copy retains only in-frame clones and omits some. The data hold around 700,000 clones, with 73% observed a single time. Sequencing was carried out using memory CD4+ T cells sorted from blood. Subset indicated: CD45RA-negative fraction. All receptors come from a woman aged 25 to 45 in good health.

In the case of this clone: One base away lies a much larger clone, so this may be a sequencing read error. The rearrangement uses TRBV11-2 and TRBJ1-1; D not resolved. Germline CDR1 SGHAT, CDR2 FQNNGV. The V gene lost 2 bases and the J gene lost 2 bases, with 6 bases spanning the gap. The CDR3 length is 13 residues. The CDR3 spells CASSLFGNTEAFF. CDR3 coding DNA: TGTGCCAGCAGCTTATTCGGTAACACTGAAGCTTTCTTT.

The chain joins TRBV7-2 to TRBJ1-5; TRBD1 is a possible D gene (5 bases). Trimming left V 0 bases short and J 6 bases short, with 15 bases between. Germline V gene sequence: CDR1 SGHTA, CDR2 FQGNSA. The CDR3 spans 16 residues. Here the CDR3 DNA reads TGTGCCAGCAGCTTAGCTGGGACCCGTGCCGGTCAGCCCCAGCATTTT. Residues: CASSLAGTRAGQPQHF.